These 7 T cell receptor beta chains originate from one sample sequenced in a study of T cell changes during pregnancy in multiple sclerosis. Libraries were prepared by immunoSEQ multiplex PCR; TCRdb keeps only in-frame clonotypes and omits some of them. The sample yields tens of thousands of clones, 91% seen once. The input for sequencing was CD8+ T cells from peripheral blood mononuclear cells, taken in the second trimester of pregnancy. The receptor source for this set is a female donor with multiple sclerosis, enrolled in a pregnancy study.

The chain couples TRBV4-1 to TRBJ2-5; 7 positions agree with TRBD2. Trimming at V came to 6 bases and at J to 0 bases, leaving 4 bases not matched to a gene. The CDR3 loop spans 14 amino acids. The germline V gene encodes CDR1 MGHRA and CDR2 YSYEKL. The CDR3: CASSPGGNQETQYF. The DNA for the CDR3 is TGCGCCAGCAGTCCCGGGGGGAACCAAGAGACCCAGTACTTC.

The chain uses TRBV29-1 and TRBJ1-1; D remains ambiguous. CDR3 size: 11 residues. Deletions cut 0 bases from V and 7 bases from J, with 6 bases between. Germline V gives CDR1 SQVTM, CDR2 ANQGSEA. The CDR3 nucleotides are TGCAGCGTTGAAGATCACAGTGAAGCTTTCTTT. It codes for CSVEDHSEAFF.

The chain employs TRBV29-1 and TRBJ1-1; tentatively, D is TRBD1 (6 bases). V lost 3 bases to trimming and J lost 0 bases, with 17 bases between them. The CDR3 is 16 residues long. CDR1 and CDR2 from the germline V gene are SQVTM and ANQGSEA. The CDR3 protein is CSVDPWQGTLNTEAFF. DNA for the CDR3: TGCAGCGTTGACCCGTGGCAGGGGACGTTGAACACTGAAGCTTTCTTT.

This clone was observed a single time. The rearrangement joins TRBV9 to TRBJ2-7, with D perhaps TRBD2 (7 bases). The germline V and J ends were trimmed by 4 bases and 0 bases, with 17 bases remaining between them. CDR3 length: 16 amino acids. The germline V gene has CDR1 SGDLS and CDR2 YYNGEE. Here the CDR3 DNA reads TGTGCCAGCAGCTCCCCCCGCGGGGGCTCCTCCTACGAGCAGTACTTC. It is translated as CASSSPRGGSSYEQYF.

The rearrangement uses TRBV6-5 and TRBJ2-1; TRBD1 matches at 7 bases. V lost 5 bases to trimming and J lost 2 bases; unmatched junction nucleotides: 6. The CDR3 length is 15 residues. Germline V gene data show CDR1 as MNHEY and CDR2 as SVGAGI. The CDR3 DNA reads TGTGCCAGCAGTCCCGGGACAGAGCCCTACAATGAGCAGTTCTTC. Translation: CASSPGTEPYNEQFF.

The chain links TRBV30 to TRBJ1-1; D gene unclear. Per germline, CDR1 GTSNPN and CDR2 SVGIG (reference sequence). This CDR3 spans 11 amino acids. V was cut by 0 bases and J by 8 bases, with 7 bases left in between. The CDR3 is CAWSVGGEAFF. The CDR3 DNA reads TGTGCCTGGAGTGTTGGCGGAGAAGCTTTCTTT.

The chain is built from TRBV30 and TRBJ1-2; the D gene is possibly TRBD1 (5 bases). The V gene lost 1 base and the J gene lost 6 bases, with 12 bases spanning the gap. The CDR3 runs to 13 residues. From germline, CDR1 is GTSNPN and CDR2 SVGIG (reference sequence). The DNA of the CDR3 is TGTGCCTGGAGTGCCCGACCGGGGGATGGCTACACCTTC. This translates into CAWSARPGDGYTF.